These 14 T cell receptor beta chains were all obtained from the same sample, sequenced in a study of T cells in women clearing cervical HPV infection. The repertoire was sequenced with immunoSEQ multiplex PCR; TCRdb's copy has only in-frame clones and lacks some. This sample's table reports tens of thousands of clones. The specimen was blood buffy coat. Receptors were obtained from a woman between 18 and 70 years old with a cervical HPV16 infection that either progressed to CIN3+ or cleared (not recorded which).

As to this clone: The junction shows a germline mismatch at one end, possibly a read error. CDR3 bases read: TGTGCTAGCAGCCACCGGGACAGGGCCTACAATGAG. Translation gives CASSHRDRAYNE. The full CDR3 sequence reads CASSHRDRAYNEQFF. V is TRBV7-7 and J is TRBJ2-1; 9 bases align to TRBD1. From the germline J gene comes the end of the CDR3, since the read stops 3 residues before it. The CDR3 has 15 residues. Per the germline V gene, CDR1 is SSHAT and CDR2 is FNYEAQ (reference sequence). The full variable domain, rest sourced from reference TRBV7-7 and TRBJ2-1, is GAGVSQSPRYKVTKRGQDVTLRCDPISSHATLYWYQQALGQGPEFLTYFNYEAQPDKSGLPSDRFSAERPEGSISTLTIQRTEQRDSAMYRCASSHRDRAYNEQFFGPGTRLTVL.

CDR3 region: CASSQRDSLPIFYGYTF. The sequenced CDR3 bases are TGCGCCAGCAGCCAGCGGGACAGTCTACCCATATTCTATGGC. J is TRBJ1-2 and V is TRBV4-1; 7 bases map to TRBD1. Read sequence stops 3 residues before the CDR3 end, and the germline J gene provides the missing end. V lost 3 bases to trimming and J lost 4 bases; unmatched junction nucleotides: 14. The germline CDR1 and CDR2 sequences are MGHRA and YSYEKL. The CDR3 contains 17 residues.

Regarding this clone: Sequencing ends 3 residues short of the CDR3 end; the germline J gene provides the rest. V gene TRBV7-6 combines with J gene TRBJ1-3; the D gene is possibly TRBD1 (6 bases). The germline V gene encodes CDR1 SGHVS and CDR2 FNYEAQ. The germline V and J ends were trimmed by 1 base and 1 base, with 17 bases remaining between them. The CDR3 is 18 amino acids. The DNA read from the CDR3 is TGTGCCAGCAGCTTAGAAACTTTGGCAGGGGCTTCTGGAAACACC. As protein: CASSLETLAGASGNT. The full CDR3 sequence reads CASSLETLAGASGNTIYF.

With regard to this clone: The missing CDR3 end, 3 residues past where the read stops, is filled in from the germline J gene. The chain couples TRBV2 to TRBJ1-2; the D gene is possibly TRBD1 (5 bases). This CDR3 is 14 amino acids long. Germline-derived CDR1 and CDR2 are SNHLY and FYNNEI. V lost 3 bases and J lost 7, with 15 bases in between. CDR3 DNA (partial): TGTGCCAGCAGTGATGGGGGGTCCTGGGTTGGC. It encodes CASSDGGSWVG. The CDR3 as a whole reads CASSDGGSWVGYTF.

About this clone: The CDR3 end falls 3 residues outside the read, so it is completed with the germline J gene. The chain carries TRBV7-8 and TRBJ1-1, with unresolved D. The germline V and J ends were trimmed by 6 bases and 3 bases, with 14 bases remaining between them. Looked up from germline, CDR1 is SGHVS and CDR2 is FQNEAQ. This CDR3 has 14 amino acids. CDR3 region: CASSKLITDTEAFF. The DNA read from the CDR3 is TGTGCCAGCAGTAAGCTTATTACAGACACTGAA.

As concerns this clone: The DNA ends 3 residues before the CDR3 does, and the rest of the CDR3 is filled in from the germline J gene. J is TRBJ1-1 and V is TRBV6-1, with D maybe TRBD1 (6 bases). The CDR3 has 15 residues. V was trimmed by 2 bases and J by 3 bases, leaving 13 bases between them. From germline, CDR1 is MNHNS and CDR2 SASEGT. CDR3 in amino acids: CASSEPSAGDTEAFF. The DNA read from the CDR3 is TGTGCCAGCAGTGAACCGAGCGCAGGGGACACTGAA.

A remark on this clone: Coverage ceases 3 residues before the CDR3 finishes, and the germline J gene fills in the end. V gene TRBV30 combines with J gene TRBJ1-4, with TRBD1 as a possible D gene (5 bases). The CDR3 runs 13 residues. Trimming took 1 base from V and 5 from J, leaving 8 bases between them. CDR1 GTSNPN and CDR2 SVGIG come from the germline V gene (reference sequence). The CDR3 spells CAWSADRNEKLFF. The DNA read from the CDR3 is TGTGCCTGGAGTGCAGACAGAAATGAAAAA.

Of note for this clone: The sequenced fragment ends 3 residues before the CDR3 boundary, so the rest is inferred from the germline J gene. This chain links TRBV20-1 with TRBJ2-7, with 12 bases lining up with TRBD2. In germline, CDR1 is DFQATT, CDR2 SNEGSKA (reference sequence). Trimming at V came to 6 bases and at J to 3 bases, leaving 3 bases not matched to a gene. The CDR3 has 13 amino acids. The CDR3 is CSAASGGVYEQYF. Incomplete CDR3 DNA: TGCAGTGCGGCTAGCGGGGGGGTCTACGAG.

CDR3 bases read: TGCAGTGCTAGGTACTCAGGATACGAG. Its translation: CSARYSGYE. The whole CDR3 sequence is CSARYSGYEQYF. The chain links TRBV20-1 to TRBJ2-7; D unclear. The read ends 3 residues early relative to the CDR3; the germline J gene fills the gap. V lost 3 bases, J lost 4 bases, and 10 bases lay in between. Germline loops: CDR1 DFQATT, CDR2 SNEGSKA (reference sequence). CDR3 length equals 12 residues.

Concerning this clone: The CDR3 end lies 3 residues beyond the end of the read and is filled in from the germline J gene. This rearrangement joins TRBV7-3 to TRBJ1-1; TRBD1 aligns across 9 bases. Losses at the gene ends were 6 bases for V and 6 bases for J; bases not matched to a gene: 5. The germline V gene encodes CDR1 SGHTA and CDR2 FQGTGA. The CDR3 is made up of 13 amino acids. The CDR3: CASRRTGAAEAFF. The sequenced CDR3 bases are TGTGCCAGCAGGCGGACAGGGGCCGCTGAA. The full variable domain, completed using reference TRBV7-3 and TRBJ1-1, is GAGVSQTPSNKVTEKGKYVELRCDPISGHTALYWYRQSLGQGPEFLIYFQGTGAADDSGLPNDRFFAVRPEGSVSTLKIQRTERGDSAVYLCASRRTGAAEAFFGQGTRLTVV.

Regarding this clone: With the read ending 3 residues before the CDR3 end, the germline J gene is used to fill in that end. The chain has TRBV5-4 and TRBJ2-2, with a possible D match to TRBD2 (5 bases). V was pared by 5 bases and J by 7 bases, with 18 bases between. This CDR3 has 15 residues. The germline V gene encodes CDR1 SGHNT and CDR2 YYREEE (reference sequence). CDR3: CASREENSGSGELFF. The DNA read from the CDR3 is TGTGCCAGCAGGGAGGAGAATTCAGGTAGCGGGGAG.

Of note for this clone: The read gets to within 3 residues of the CDR3 end, and the germline J gene fills in the rest. The rearrangement uses TRBV20-1 and TRBJ1-2; 11 bases align to TRBD1. CDR3 length: 14 amino acids. The germline V gene encodes CDR1 DFQATT and CDR2 SNEGSKA (reference sequence). CDR3 protein: CSARSQDRGQGYTF. The DNA read from the CDR3 is TGCAGTGCTAGATCTCAGGACAGGGGGCAAGGC.

Turning to this clone: The read terminates 3 residues before the CDR3 end, so the remaining end is supplied by the germline J gene. The genes are TRBV2 and TRBJ2-3; 8 nucleotides match TRBD1. Germline-derived CDR1 and CDR2 are SNHLY and FYNNEI. The CDR3 is made up of 15 amino acids. This chain's CDR3 is CASSEGQGAHQPQYF. The sequenced part of the CDR3 DNA is TGTGCCAGCAGTGAAGGTCAGGGGGCCCATCAGCCG.

Worth noting for this clone: The DNA ends 3 residues before the CDR3 does, and the rest of the CDR3 is filled in from the germline J gene. The rearrangement links TRBV5-4 to TRBJ2-3; 12 positions agree with TRBD1. CDR3 length equals 14 residues. Per germline, CDR1 SGHNT and CDR2 YYREEE (reference sequence). Trimming at V came to 7 bases and at J to 5 bases, leaving 5 bases not matched to a gene. Incomplete CDR3 DNA: TGTGCCAGCTCACGGGACAGGGGGCAAGATACG. Its translation is CASSRDRGQDT. The CDR3 as a whole reads CASSRDRGQDTQYF.